Below are 11 T cell receptor beta chains sequenced from a single sample in a study of blood T cells in healthy people across ages. Together with a sample-barcoded 5' primer, a J-beta primer mix was included in a second PCR lasting about 7 to 12 cycles. A single record per CDR3 protein comes from TCRdb applying MiXCR to the 5' RACE reads. The sample yields about 1.5 million distinct CDR3 sequences, 42% seen once. The specimen sequenced was blood. These receptors were taken from a woman under 30 in good health.

The chain uses TRBV12-3 or TRBV12-4 and TRBJ2-1; D is possibly TRBD1 or TRBD2 (6 bases each). The CDR3 totals 15 residues. Trimming shortened V by 1 base and J by 7 bases, and 14 bases separated the two germline ends. Written as DNA, the CDR3 is TGTGCCAGCAGTTTAGTGGGGAAGGGGGGAAATGAGCAGTTCTTC. It translates to CASSLVGKGGNEQFF.

The V and J genes are TRBV2 and TRBJ1-6; 12 nucleotides match TRBD1. The CDR3 is 14 amino acids. Trimming cost V 6 bases and J 10 bases; bases outside gene matches: 4. Germline CDR1 SNHLY, CDR2 FYNNEI. This CDR3 is CASRGTGGWSPLHF. The CDR3 DNA is TGTGCCAGCAGAGGGACAGGGGGCTGGTCACCCCTCCACTTT.

The V gene is TRBV6-6, the J gene TRBJ2-1; D is uncertain. V lost 6 bases, J lost 7 bases, and 13 bases lay in between. This CDR3 region has 13 residues. The germline CDR1 and CDR2 sequences are MNHNY and SVGAGI (reference sequence). Written as DNA, the CDR3 is TGTGCCAGCAGCTCGCAAGCAAGGAATGAGCAGTTCTTC. Its translation: CASSSQARNEQFF.

The table lists this clonotype with a few counts. V usage is TRBV6-5 and J usage is TRBJ1-5; 9 bases match TRBD1. Germline CDR1 MNHEY, CDR2 SVGAGI. J lost 3 bases, V lost 2 bases, and 2 bases had no gene match. There are 15 residues in the CDR3. The CDR3 nucleotides are TGTGCCAGCAGTTACCGGACAGGGGACAATCAGCCCCAGCATTTT. The encoded protein is CASSYRTGDNQPQHF.

V is TRBV20-1 and J is TRBJ2-1; D is tentatively TRBD1 or TRBD2 (5 bases each). The germline V and J ends were trimmed by 1 base and 5 bases, with 18 bases remaining between them. The CDR3 spans 16 residues. Germline CDR1 reads DFQATT; CDR2 reads SNEGSKA (reference sequence). The CDR3 loop reads CSARGGAGVVDNEQFF. CDR3 sequence (DNA): TGCAGTGCTAGAGGAGGGGCCGGAGTCGTGGACAATGAGCAGTTCTTC.

The chain uses TRBV10-3 and TRBJ2-1, with 14 nucleotides matching TRBD2. Trimming removed 2 bases from V and 7 bases from J; junction bases left unmatched: 4. There are 16 residues in the CDR3. Germline-derived CDR1 and CDR2 are ENHRY and SYGVKD. CDR3 protein: CAISEARLAGGNEQFF. In DNA form, the CDR3 reads TGTGCCATCAGTGAGGCTCGACTAGCGGGAGGGAATGAGCAGTTCTTC.

The V call is TRBV9, the J call TRBJ2-5; 8 bases are a match to TRBD1. The CDR3 is 15 residues long. The J segment lost 5 bases and the V segment lost 0 bases, leaving 6 bases of the junction unmatched. Germline V gives CDR1 SGDLS, CDR2 YYNGEE. CDR3 residues: CASSVAQGARETQYF. As DNA, the CDR3 is TGTGCCAGCAGCGTAGCTCAGGGGGCCAGGGAGACCCAGTACTTC.

This rearrangement joins TRBV10-3 to TRBJ1-5; D may be TRBD1 (5 bases). The germline V and J ends were trimmed by 10 bases and 3 bases, with 19 bases remaining between them. The germline V gene has CDR1 ENHRY and CDR2 SYGVKD. The CDR3 is made up of 15 amino acids. CDR3 DNA: TGTGCCAGTAGCCAGGCGGGGGGTCTCAATCAGCCCCAGCATTTT. This encodes CASSQAGGLNQPQHF.

The gene calls are TRBV6-1 and TRBJ1-1; D remains unclear. V was cut by 4 bases and J by 2 bases, with 11 bases left in between. This CDR3 has 14 amino acids. Germline V gene sequence: CDR1 MNHNS, CDR2 SASEGT. The CDR3 here is CASSVRTVNTEAFF. CDR3 nucleotides: TGTGCCAGCAGTGTCAGGACGGTAAACACTGAAGCTTTCTTT.

The chain uses TRBV6-1 and TRBJ2-7; 7 bases map to TRBD1. CDR1 MNHNS and CDR2 SASEGT come from the germline V gene. CDR3 length: 14 amino acids. Trimming at V came to 3 bases and at J to 2 bases, leaving 4 bases not matched to a gene. The CDR3 DNA is TGTGCCAGCAGTGACCGGGACAGACCCTACGAGCAGTACTTC. The encoded protein is CASSDRDRPYEQYF.

This clonotype was detected ten times or more. The chain recombines TRBV20-1 with TRBJ1-2; D call uncertain. V lost 5 bases and J 3 bases, leaving 7 bases between the germline ends. Germline lookup yields CDR1 DFQATT and CDR2 SNEGSKA (reference sequence). This CDR3 comprises 11 residues. The CDR3 DNA reads as TGCAGTGCTCCCAGAGACTATGGCTACACCTTC. Its translation is CSAPRDYGYTF.